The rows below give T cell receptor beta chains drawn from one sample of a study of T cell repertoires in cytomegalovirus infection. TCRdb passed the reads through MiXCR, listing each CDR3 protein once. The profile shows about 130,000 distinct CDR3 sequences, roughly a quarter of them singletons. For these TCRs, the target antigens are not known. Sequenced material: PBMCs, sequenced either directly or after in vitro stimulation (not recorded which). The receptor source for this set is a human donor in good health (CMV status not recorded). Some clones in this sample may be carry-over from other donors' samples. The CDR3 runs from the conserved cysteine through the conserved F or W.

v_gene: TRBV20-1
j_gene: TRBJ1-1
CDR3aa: CSAGRDRGEAFF

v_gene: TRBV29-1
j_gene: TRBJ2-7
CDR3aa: CSDRDRPYEQYF

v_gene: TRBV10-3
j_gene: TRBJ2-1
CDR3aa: CAISDFLAGAYEQFF

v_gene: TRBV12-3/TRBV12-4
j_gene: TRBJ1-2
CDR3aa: CASSFSVHEGGYTF

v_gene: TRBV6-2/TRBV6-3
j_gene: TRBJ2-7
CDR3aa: CASSTLTGALSGGPYEQYF

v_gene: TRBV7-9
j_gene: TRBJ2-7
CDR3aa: CASSLADRATTYEQYF

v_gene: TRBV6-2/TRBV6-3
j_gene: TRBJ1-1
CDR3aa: CASSYEQTMNTEAFF

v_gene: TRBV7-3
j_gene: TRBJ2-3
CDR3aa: CASSEGTSGMTATDTQYF

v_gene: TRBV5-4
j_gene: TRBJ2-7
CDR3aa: CASSGGLARSYEQYF

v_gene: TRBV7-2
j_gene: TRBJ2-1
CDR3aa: CASSPGTRAHEQFF

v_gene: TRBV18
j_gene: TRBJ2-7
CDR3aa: CASSPQGDEQYF

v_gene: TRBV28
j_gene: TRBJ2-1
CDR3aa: CASLSGGSYNEQFF

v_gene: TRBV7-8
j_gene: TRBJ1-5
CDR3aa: CASSPLTGGHQPQHF

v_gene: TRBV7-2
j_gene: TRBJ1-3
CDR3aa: CASSLTLRNTIYF

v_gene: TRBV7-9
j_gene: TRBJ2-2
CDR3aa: CASSPWTGNTGELFF

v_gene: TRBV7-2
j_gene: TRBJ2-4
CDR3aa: CASSFRTGAQGIQYF

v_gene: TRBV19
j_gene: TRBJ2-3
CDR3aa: CASRREGGISTDTQYF

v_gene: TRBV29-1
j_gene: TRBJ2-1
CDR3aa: CSVDSGAYNEQFF

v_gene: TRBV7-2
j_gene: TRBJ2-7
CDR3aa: CASSLVSAGEAYEQYF

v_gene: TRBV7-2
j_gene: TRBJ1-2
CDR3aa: CASSQGQGVYGYTF

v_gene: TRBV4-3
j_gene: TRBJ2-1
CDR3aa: CASSQDFSLYQNNEQFF

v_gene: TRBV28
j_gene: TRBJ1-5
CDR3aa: CASSLPDRGNQPQHF

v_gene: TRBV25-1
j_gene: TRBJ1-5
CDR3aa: CASSELGAQPQHF

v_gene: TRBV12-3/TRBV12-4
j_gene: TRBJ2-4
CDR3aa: CASSPGTTRKNIQYF

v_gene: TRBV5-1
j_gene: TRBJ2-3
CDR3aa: CASSLSGRALGDTQYF

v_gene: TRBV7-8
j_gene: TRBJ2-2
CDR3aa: CASSPPRAGASGELFF

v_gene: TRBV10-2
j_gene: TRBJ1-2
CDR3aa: CASSERRTGSSNPF

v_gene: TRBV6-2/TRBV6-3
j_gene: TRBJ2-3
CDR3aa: CASSNRGNTDTQYF

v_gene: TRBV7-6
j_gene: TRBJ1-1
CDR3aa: CASSLAPGRDTEAFF

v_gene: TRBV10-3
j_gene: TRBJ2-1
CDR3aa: CAIRLAGGMDEQFF

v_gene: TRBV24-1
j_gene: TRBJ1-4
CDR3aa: CATSDNTGSGEKLFF

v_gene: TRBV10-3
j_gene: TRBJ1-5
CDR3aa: CAISRTGASDQPQHF

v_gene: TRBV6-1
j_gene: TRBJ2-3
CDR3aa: CASSVRPDWDTQYF

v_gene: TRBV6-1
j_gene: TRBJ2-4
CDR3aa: CASRGQGAGAKNIQYF

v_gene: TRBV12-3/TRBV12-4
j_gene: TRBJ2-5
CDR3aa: CASSLWLTGTQYF

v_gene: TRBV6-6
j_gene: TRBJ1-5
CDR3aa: CASSYGTGGLRHF

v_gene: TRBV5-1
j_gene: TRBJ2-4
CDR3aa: CASSLTSGTAKNIQYF

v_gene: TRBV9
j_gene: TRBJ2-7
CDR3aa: CASSVGLAGDSISYEQYF

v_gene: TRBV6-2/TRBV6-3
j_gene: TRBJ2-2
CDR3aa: CASSPASGIGSTGELFF

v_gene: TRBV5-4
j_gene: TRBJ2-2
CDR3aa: CASSLEGQGGTGELFF

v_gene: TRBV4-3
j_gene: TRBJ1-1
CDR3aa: CASSLRRGSPTEAFF

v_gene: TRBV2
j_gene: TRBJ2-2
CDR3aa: CASSDTDRNTGELFF

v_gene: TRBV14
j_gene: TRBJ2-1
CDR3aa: CASSQDTILTSGRAGEQFF

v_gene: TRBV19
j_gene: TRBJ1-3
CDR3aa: CASADRQFGNTIYF

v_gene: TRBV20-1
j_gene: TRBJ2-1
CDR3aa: CSAPGLAGAYNEQFF

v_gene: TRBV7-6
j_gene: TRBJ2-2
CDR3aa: CASSSSGRPSTGELFF

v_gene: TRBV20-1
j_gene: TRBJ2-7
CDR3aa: CSARAYEGLYEQYF

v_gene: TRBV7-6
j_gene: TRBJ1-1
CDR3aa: CASSFPGEGDDTEAFF

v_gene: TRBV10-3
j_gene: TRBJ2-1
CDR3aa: CAISGVGTSYNEQFF

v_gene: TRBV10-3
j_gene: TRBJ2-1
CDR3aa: CAISESNEQFF

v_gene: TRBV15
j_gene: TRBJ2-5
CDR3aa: CATSRDRLGRKYF

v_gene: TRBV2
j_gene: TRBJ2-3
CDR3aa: CASSDGGVSDTQYF

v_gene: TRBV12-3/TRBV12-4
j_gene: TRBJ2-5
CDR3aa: CASSSGEQETQYF